These 29 T cell receptor beta chains originate from one sample sequenced in a study of T cell repertoires in cytomegalovirus infection. Via MiXCR, TCRdb re-called the reads, giving one row per CDR3 protein. The sample comprises approximately 630,000 distinct CDR3 sequences, approximately 24% of which are singletons, and roughly 8% rests with the top ten. What was sequenced was CD8+ T cells from PBMCs. These receptors were taken from a human donor in good health (CMV status not recorded). Some clones in this sample may be carry-over from other donors' samples.

Only a few counts were recorded for this clonotype. The V and J genes are TRBV28 and TRBJ2-1, with D possibly called TRBD1 or TRBD2 (5 bases each). The CDR3 totals 13 residues. Trimming took 6 bases from V and 4 from J, leaving 10 bases between them. In germline, CDR1 is MDHEN, CDR2 SYDVKM. CDR3 in DNA: TGTGCCAGCAGCAGGGACCTATACAATGAGCAGTTCTTC. Its protein is CASSRDLYNEQFF. The whole variable domain, filled in from reference TRBV28 and TRBJ2-1, reads DVKVTQSSRYLVKRTGEKVFLECVQDMDHENMFWYRQDPGLGLRLIYFSYDVKMKEKGDIPEGYSVSREKKERFSLILESASTNQTSMYLCASSRDLYNEQFFGPGTRLTVL.

This clonotype has a count of ten or more. The chain has TRBV20-1 and TRBJ2-2; unclear D gene. Trimming left V 1 base short and J 0 bases short, with 3 bases between. The CDR3 spans 13 residues. The germline CDR1 and CDR2 sequences are DFQATT and SNEGSKA (reference sequence). This CDR3 is CSARAPNTGELFF. In DNA, the CDR3 is TGCAGTGCTAGAGCGCCGAACACCGGGGAGCTGTTTTTT.

The V call is TRBV6-2 or TRBV6-3, the J call TRBJ2-3, with D possibly being TRBD2 (6 bases). CDR3 size: 20 residues. The V end was cut by 7 bases, the J end by 4 bases, with 33 bases between. CDR1 is MNHEY, CDR2 SVGEGT, per germline. The CDR3 DNA follows: TGTGCCAGCATTCCCGGGGTAAGCGGGCAGACCACCGTTCCCCCAGATACGCAGTATTTT. This codes for CASIPGVSGQTTVPPDTQYF.

In this sample, this clonotype turned up many times. CDR3 DNA sequence: TGTGCCAGCAGCTATCCTAAGGGACAGGGCGGTAGCGGCCTCACAGATACGCAGTATTTT. Translation gives CASSYPKGQGGSGLTDTQYF. V gene TRBV7-8 combines with J gene TRBJ2-3, with 9 bases fitting TRBD1. The CDR3 length is 20 residues. The V segment lost 4 bases and the J segment 2 bases; nucleotides outside the gene matches: 19. The V gene's germline CDR1 is SGHVS and CDR2 FQNEAQ.

This chain uses TRBV19 with TRBJ1-1; the D gene is possibly TRBD1 (5 bases). The CDR3 is made up of 16 amino acids. Deletions cut 2 bases from V and 0 bases from J, with 13 bases between. Germline values: CDR1 LNHDA, CDR2 SQIVND (reference sequence). The CDR3 bases are TGTGCCAGTAGTATAAAGGGTGGGGGAATGAACACTGAAGCTTTCTTT. It specifies CASSIKGGGMNTEAFF.

This clonotype was detected many times. CDR3 coding DNA: TGCGCCAGCAGCCAAGAGCGCTCTGGAAACACCATATATTTT. This codes for CASSQERSGNTIYF. The V and J genes are TRBV4-1 and TRBJ1-3; D is undetermined. This CDR3 is 14 amino acids long. Germline V CDR1 and CDR2: MGHRA, YSYEKL. The V gene lost 0 bases and the J gene lost 0 bases, with 3 bases spanning the gap.

This clonotype showed up many times. The chain couples TRBV4-1 to TRBJ1-5, with D uncertain. The CDR3 runs to 14 residues. Looked up from germline, CDR1 is MGHRA and CDR2 is YSYEKL. Trimming stripped 3 bases from V and 0 bases from J, with 6 bases between. In nucleotides, the CDR3 is TGCGCCAGCAGCCAGGGAGATAGCAATCAGCCCCAGCATTTT. Translating it yields CASSQGDSNQPQHF.

This clonotype has just one count. A much larger clone sits a single nucleotide away, making a read error possible. J is TRBJ2-1 and V is TRBV7-2; no clear D. Deletions cut 2 bases from V and 5 bases from J, with 4 bases between. Germline V gene lookup returns CDR1 SGHTA and CDR2 FQGNSA. The CDR3 contains 12 residues. The chain's CDR3 is CTSSLWDNEQFF. DNA for the CDR3: TGTACCAGCAGCTTATGGGACAATGAGCAGTTCTTC.

This clonotype was recorded many times. The CDR3 reads CASSFQGNEQFF. The CDR3 DNA follows: TGTGCCAGCAGCTTTCAGGGAAATGAGCAGTTCTTC. The chain carries TRBV7-9 and TRBJ2-1; tentative D call: TRBD1 (5 bases). The CDR3 is made up of 12 amino acids. The germline V gene has CDR1 SEHNR and CDR2 FQNEAQ (reference sequence). The V gene lost 3 bases and the J gene lost 7 bases, with 7 bases spanning the gap. Complete variable domain (other parts from reference TRBV7-9 and TRBJ2-1): DTGVSQNPRHKITKRGQNVTFRCDPISEHNRLYWYRQTLGQGPEFLTYFQNEAQLEKSRLLSDRFSAERPKGSFSTLEIQRTEQGDSAMYLCASSFQGNEQFFGPGTRLTVL.

This chain joins TRBV7-9 and TRBJ2-4; TRBD2 agrees at 9 bases. This CDR3 spans 16 amino acids. After removal of 5 bases from V and 8 bases from J, the junction contained 13 bases not matched to a gene. Germline V gene sequence: CDR1 SEHNR, CDR2 FQNEAQ (reference sequence). CDR3 in amino acids: CASSPVLGLAHDIQYF. CDR3 DNA: TGTGCCAGCAGCCCGGTTTTGGGACTAGCCCATGACATTCAGTACTTC.

This sequence joins TRBV7-9 and TRBJ2-1; TRBD2 matches 7 bases. After removal of 3 bases from V and 7 bases from J, the junction contained 18 bases not matched to a gene. The CDR3 extends over 18 amino acids. Germline V gene sequence: CDR1 SEHNR, CDR2 FQNEAQ (reference sequence). CDR3 sequence: CASSLSGARQAIGNEQFF. The CDR3 bases are TGTGCCAGCAGCTTGAGCGGGGCCCGACAAGCCATAGGAAATGAGCAGTTCTTC.

This clonotype was observed a handful of times. The rearrangement joins TRBV6-6 to TRBJ2-7; no clear D. The CDR3 contains 14 residues. V was trimmed by 2 bases and J by 4 bases, leaving 12 bases between them. The germline CDR1 and CDR2 sequences are MNHNY and SVGAGI (reference sequence). DNA of the CDR3: TGTGCCAGCAGTTACAAGAGAGACGGGTACGAGCAGTACTTC. Its translation: CASSYKRDGYEQYF.

The genes are TRBV6-8 and TRBJ1-2, with TRBD1 as a possible D gene (5 bases). V lost 8 bases and J 10 bases, leaving 20 bases between the germline ends. The CDR3 is 13 amino acids. The germline gives CDR1 MNHGY, CDR2 SAAAGT. Written as DNA, the CDR3 is TGTGCCAGCGGTCAACCATGGCAGGGAGACTACACCTTC. This codes for CASGQPWQGDYTF.

The sample holds a few counts of this clonotype. V is TRBV6-5 and J is TRBJ2-5, with D possibly being TRBD1 (6 bases). V lost 4 bases and J lost 4, with 19 bases in between. CDR3 length: 16 amino acids. Looked up from germline, CDR1 is MNHEY and CDR2 is SVGAGI. CDR3 sequence reads: CASSSPRDTFPETQYF. In DNA, the CDR3 is TGTGCCAGCAGTTCCCCCCGGGACACATTCCCAGAGACCCAGTACTTC.

This clonotype was counted a few times. The chain joins TRBV7-9 to TRBJ2-3, with TRBD2 matching over 14 bases. The CDR3 is made up of 21 amino acids. In germline, CDR1 is SEHNR, CDR2 FQNEAQ (reference sequence). V lost 5 bases to trimming and J lost 0 bases; unmatched junction nucleotides: 16. For the CDR3, the DNA is TGTGCCAGCAGCCCCCCCCCGGGACTAGCGGGAGATATTACTAGCACAGATACGCAGTATTTT. Protein: CASSPPPGLAGDITSTDTQYF. Drawing the rest from reference TRBV7-9 and TRBJ2-3, the complete variable domain is DTGVSQNPRHKITKRGQNVTFRCDPISEHNRLYWYRQTLGQGPEFLTYFQNEAQLEKSRLLSDRFSAERPKGSFSTLEIQRTEQGDSAMYLCASSPPPGLAGDITSTDTQYFGPGTRLTVL.

J is TRBJ1-5 and V is TRBV5-6, with no clear D. This CDR3 has 14 amino acids. Trimming stripped 3 bases from V and 7 bases from J, with 14 bases between. CDR1 and CDR2 from the germline V gene are SGHDT and YYEEEE. The DNA of the CDR3 is TGTGCCAGCAGCTACCGACGAGTAGCACAGCCCCAGCATTTT. Translated: CASSYRRVAQPQHF.

The chain carries TRBV5-5 and TRBJ2-7; 11 bases line up with TRBD1. This CDR3 comprises 16 residues. Unmatched junction bases numbered 9, after V lost 5 bases and J lost 2 bases. Germline values: CDR1 SGHKS, CDR2 YYEKEE (reference sequence). The CDR3 DNA is TGTGCCAGCAGGTCACCGGGACAGGGGGTCACCTACGAGCAGTACTTC. As protein: CASRSPGQGVTYEQYF.

Comment on this clonotype: A junction end diverges from the germline sequence, so it may reflect a read error. The V call is TRBV28, the J call TRBJ1-1; D is uncertain. The germline V gene has CDR1 MDHEN and CDR2 SYDVKM. This CDR3 is 12 amino acids long. Written as DNA, the CDR3 is TGTGTCAGCAGTACCCCGGACTATGGGGCTTTCTTT. This gives the protein CVSSTPDYGAFF.

The sample holds many counts of this clonotype. V and J are TRBV7-8 and TRBJ1-1; D remains unclear. Trimming took 2 bases from V and 0 from J, leaving 10 bases between them. This CDR3 has 15 amino acids. In germline, CDR1 is SGHVS, CDR2 FQNEAQ. CDR3 amino acids: CASSLMPGLNTEAFF. CDR3 bases: TGTGCCAGCAGCTTAATGCCGGGGTTGAACACTGAAGCTTTCTTT.

The genes are TRBV29-1 and TRBJ2-1, with 12 nucleotides matching TRBD2. Trimming removed 4 bases from V and 4 bases from J; junction bases left unmatched: 5. CDR3 length: 15 residues. Germline-derived CDR1 and CDR2 are SQVTM and ANQGSEA. Here the CDR3 reads CSVVLTSGGYNEQFF. The CDR3 DNA reads as TGCAGCGTTGTCCTAACTAGCGGGGGGTACAATGAGCAGTTCTTC.

V and J are TRBV6-2 or TRBV6-3 and TRBJ1-5; the D gene is possibly TRBD1 (6 bases). Germline loops: CDR1 MNHEY, CDR2 SVGEGT. The CDR3 runs to 13 residues. Trimming cost V 3 bases and J 6 bases, with 9 bases left between them. Written as DNA, the CDR3 is TGTGCCAGCAGTTATACAGGGCTTCAGCCCCAGCATTTT. Amino acid sequence: CASSYTGLQPQHF.

As regards this clonotype: One end of the junction does not line up with germline, which may come from a read error. The V gene is TRBV28, the J gene TRBJ1-1; no clear D gene. Germline loops: CDR1 MDHEN, CDR2 SYDVKM. This CDR3 has 12 amino acids. This CDR3 is CANSLKGSEAFF. The CDR3, as DNA: TGTGCCAACAGTTTAAAGGGATCTGAAGCTTTCTTT.

This clonotype came up many times. The chain recombines TRBV6-1 with TRBJ1-1; D unresolved. The germline V and J ends were trimmed by 6 bases and 4 bases, with 12 bases remaining between them. CDR3 length: 13 amino acids. In germline, CDR1 is MNHNS, CDR2 SASEGT. The CDR3 loop is CASRLGVGTEAFF. As DNA, the CDR3 is TGTGCCAGCAGGTTGGGTGTCGGCACTGAAGCTTTCTTT.

This clonotype has a single count. The V and J genes are TRBV24-1 and TRBJ2-1; D unresolved. Trimming took 0 bases from V and 3 from J, leaving 2 bases between them. CDR1 is KGHDR, CDR2 SFDVKD, per germline. CDR3 length equals 13 residues. CDR3 loop: CATSDLSYNEQFF. CDR3 bases: TGTGCCACCAGTGATTTGAGCTACAATGAGCAGTTCTTC.

The V gene is TRBV29-1, the J gene TRBJ2-7; TRBD1 aligns across 9 bases. The V gene's germline CDR1 is SQVTM and CDR2 ANQGSEA. V shed 6 bases and J 4 bases; nucleotides not matched to a gene: 1. The CDR3 has 11 amino acids. This chain's CDR3 is CSVGTGYEQYV. The CDR3 nucleotides are TGCAGCGTCGGGACAGGGTACGAGCAGTACGTC.

The V gene is TRBV4-1, the J gene TRBJ2-1; 8 bases map to TRBD1. V shed 0 bases, J shed 7 bases, and the junction held 8 bases outside the gene matches. Looked up from germline, CDR1 is MGHRA and CDR2 is YSYEKL. The CDR3 sequence is 16 residues long. DNA of the CDR3: TGCGCCAGCAGCCAAGACAGGGGGCGAGCAGGGAATGAGCAGTTCTTC. Its translation: CASSQDRGRAGNEQFF.

With regard to this clonotype: Given a much more abundant clone one base away, this may be a read error. This rearrangement joins TRBV7-3 to TRBJ1-4; D may be TRBD1 (5 bases). CDR1 SGHTA and CDR2 FQGTGA come from the germline V gene. V lost 8 bases, J lost 5 bases, and 15 bases lay in between. CDR3 length: 14 amino acids. The CDR3 loop is CASLRRGRNEKLFF. DNA of the CDR3: TGTGCCAGCCTGCGTAGGGGACGGAATGAAAAACTGTTTTTT.

This clonotype was observed at least ten times. The chain uses TRBV6-2 or TRBV6-3 and TRBJ1-1, with D unresolved. Germline V gene data show CDR1 as MNHEY and CDR2 as SVGEGT. V was shortened by 4 bases and J by 7 bases, with 10 bases between the two germline ends. The CDR3 runs 12 residues. CDR3 bases: TGTGCCAGCAGTTCCGCCCCACATGAAGCTTTCTTT. Its translation: CASSSAPHEAFF.

J is TRBJ2-7 and V is TRBV20-1; 8 bases line up with TRBD2. Trimming at V came to 0 bases and at J to 2 bases, leaving 12 bases not matched to a gene. The CDR3 length is 17 residues. Per the germline V gene, CDR1 is DFQATT and CDR2 is SNEGSKA (reference sequence). CDR3 bases: TGCAGTGCTAGAGATCGGAGTAGCGGGGCAAACACCTACGAGCAGTACTTC. Its translation: CSARDRSSGANTYEQYF.